The 20 T cell receptor beta chains below were found in one sample sequenced in a study of blood T cell repertoires in COVID-19. Only in-frame clones appear in the TCRdb table, and some are missing; sequencing was by immunoSEQ multiplex PCR. Of 150,000 to 200,000 clones in the sample, 84% are singletons; the top ten hold about an eighth. The sequenced sample consisted of PBMCs or T cells enriched from blood (not recorded which). The origin of the receptors is a man aged 50-60 years who had recovered from COVID-19.

V and J are TRBV5-6 and TRBJ2-4, with a tentative D call TRBD2 (7 bases). The V and J ends lost 2 bases and 4 bases respectively, with 16 bases between them. Per germline, CDR1 SGHDT and CDR2 YYEEEE. The CDR3 runs to 16 residues. The CDR3 spells CASSLGAGEGKNIQYF. The DNA of the CDR3 is TGTGCCAGCAGCTTAGGGGCAGGGGAGGGGAAAAACATTCAGTACTTC.

This sequence joins TRBV10-3 and TRBJ1-2, with 8 nucleotides matching TRBD1. The germline gives CDR1 ENHRY, CDR2 SYGVKD. V trimming: 2 bases; J trimming: 7 bases; junction bases outside the gene matches: 6. This CDR3 has 14 amino acids. CDR3 loop: CAISERTGTGGYTF. Here the CDR3 DNA reads TGTGCCATCAGTGAGAGGACAGGGACGGGTGGCTACACCTTC.

This clone occurred once. The rearrangement links TRBV6-1 to TRBJ2-4; 9 bases match TRBD1. Looked up from germline, CDR1 is MNHNS and CDR2 is SASEGT. The CDR3 length is 16 residues. The trim removed 4 bases at V and 3 bases at J, leaving 7 bases unmatched. The CDR3 is CASSVLTGGGKNIQYF. The CDR3 DNA follows: TGTGCCAGCAGTGTACTGACAGGGGGGGGCAAAAACATTCAGTACTTC.

This chain connects TRBV3-1 (or the pseudogene TRBV3-2) to TRBJ2-3; the D gene is possibly TRBD1 (5 bases). V lost 0 bases to trimming and J lost 2 bases, with 9 bases between them. The germline V gene has CDR1 LGHDT and CDR2 YNNKEL (reference sequence). The CDR3 runs to 15 residues. CDR3 nucleotides: TGTGCCAGCAGCCAAGATGGGGCCGTCACAGATACGCAGTATTTT. Translating it yields CASSQDGAVTDTQYF.

V usage is TRBV6-1 and J usage is TRBJ1-4, with D hard to call. The CDR3 extends over 14 amino acids. Germline V gene lookup returns CDR1 MNHNS and CDR2 SASEGT. The V and J ends lost 1 base and 7 bases respectively, with 10 bases between them. The CDR3 DNA is TGTGCCAGCAGTGAAGGAAACCTAAGTGAAAAACTGTTTTTT. Protein sequence: CASSEGNLSEKLFF.

The chain uses TRBV5-1 and TRBJ2-5; 7 nucleotides agree with TRBD2. V was clipped by 1 base and J by 2 bases; unmatched bases: 5. The CDR3 covers 15 residues. The germline V gene encodes CDR1 SGHRS and CDR2 YFSETQ. CDR3 in DNA: TGCGCCAGCAGCTTGAATCGGGGAGGGCAAGAGACCCAGTACTTC. Translated: CASSLNRGGQETQYF.

V and J are TRBV15 and TRBJ2-5; 8 bases agree with TRBD1. Germline CDR1 is LNHNV and CDR2 is YYDKDF (reference sequence). The CDR3 is made up of 17 amino acids. J was trimmed by 5 bases and V by 1 base; bases with no gene match: 12. The CDR3: CATSRVRVRGRVETQYF. CDR3 in DNA: TGTGCCACCAGCAGAGTGAGGGTCAGGGGGCGTGTGGAGACCCAGTACTTC. Full variable domain (missing parts from reference TRBV15 and TRBJ2-5): DAMVIQNPRYQVTQFGKPVTLSCSQTLNHNVMYWYQQKSSQAPKLLFHYYDKDFNNEADTPDNFQSRRPNTSFCFLDIRSPGLGDTAMYLCATSRVRVRGRVETQYFGPGTRLLVL.

This rearrangement joins TRBV27 to TRBJ2-5; 8 bases are a match to TRBD1. Germline CDR1 and CDR2: MNHEY and SMNVEV (reference sequence). Trimming removed 6 bases from V and 2 bases from J; junction bases left unmatched: 8. This CDR3 is 15 amino acids long. CDR3 nucleotide sequence: TGTGCCAGCAGGAAAACAGGGGGACGGCAAGAGACCCAGTACTTC. Its translation: CASRKTGGRQETQYF.

This clone has only one observation. The CDR3 reads CASSQDRGEQYF. For the CDR3, the DNA is TGTGCCAGCAGCCAAGACAGGGGCGAGCAGTACTTC. The V gene is TRBV3-1 (or the pseudogene TRBV3-2), the J gene TRBJ2-7, with TRBD1 as a possible D gene (6 bases). Germline V gene lookup returns CDR1 LGHDT and CDR2 YNNKEL (reference sequence). V was cut by 0 bases and J by 6 bases, with 6 bases left in between. The CDR3 loop spans 12 amino acids.

This sequence joins TRBV6-5 and TRBJ1-4; tentatively, D is TRBD1 (5 bases). This CDR3 is built from 16 residues. The ends were cut back, 0 bases at V and 6 bases at J, with 14 bases in the middle. Looked up from germline, CDR1 is MNHEY and CDR2 is SVGAGI. The CDR3 loop is CASSYSQGKKYEKLFF. In DNA, the CDR3 is TGTGCCAGCAGTTACTCGCAGGGAAAGAAATATGAAAAACTGTTTTTT.

On this clone: Other DNA sequences in this specimen translate into the identical CDR3. The chain links TRBV5-1 to TRBJ2-1, with 7 positions matching TRBD1. V gave up 0 bases and J gave up 4 bases; unmatched junction bases: 4. Germline V gene sequence: CDR1 SGHRS, CDR2 YFSETQ. This CDR3 is built from 15 residues. This CDR3 reads CASSLGGGGYNEQFF. DNA of the CDR3: TGCGCCAGCAGCTTGGGAGGGGGCGGGTACAATGAGCAGTTCTTC.

The chain recombines TRBV3-1 (or the pseudogene TRBV3-2) with TRBJ2-7, with 13 bases fitting TRBD2. The CDR3 covers 16 residues. The V segment lost 1 base and the J segment 6 bases; nucleotides outside the gene matches: 6. Germline CDR1 is LGHDT and CDR2 is YNNKEL (reference sequence). In nucleotides, the CDR3 is TGTGCCAGCAGCCAAGGACTAGCGGGGGGTGCCCTCGAGCAGTACTTC. Translated: CASSQGLAGGALEQYF.

The chain carries TRBV7-2 and TRBJ2-2; D call uncertain. The ends were cut back, 5 bases at V and 5 bases at J, with 12 bases in the middle. The germline V gene has CDR1 SGHTA and CDR2 FQGNSA. This CDR3 region has 14 residues. The CDR3 protein is CASSPLPGTGELFF. The DNA for the CDR3 is TGTGCCAGCAGCCCACTCCCGGGTACCGGGGAGCTGTTTTTT.

The chain employs TRBV28 and TRBJ1-6; no firm D call. The length of the CDR3 is 10 residues. The V end was cut by 6 bases, the J end by 16 bases, with 10 bases between. Germline CDR1 reads MDHEN; CDR2 reads SYDVKM. CDR3 region: CASSSDSLHF. Here the CDR3 DNA reads TGTGCCAGCAGCTCGGACTCACTCCACTTT.

V and J are TRBV5-1 and TRBJ1-4; 7 bases align to TRBD1. The ends lost 4 bases at V and 4 bases at J; junction bases unmatched: 4. This CDR3 contains 14 residues. Germline V CDR1 and CDR2: SGHRS, YFSETQ. Here the CDR3 reads CASSGGQDNEKLFF. In DNA, the CDR3 is TGCGCCAGCAGCGGCGGACAGGATAATGAAAAACTGTTTTTT.

The chain has TRBV5-1 and TRBJ2-1; 9 positions match TRBD1. The V and J ends lost 3 bases and 15 bases, in that order; junction bases with no gene match: 7. Germline values: CDR1 SGHRS, CDR2 YFSETQ. The CDR3 is 12 amino acids. The CDR3 DNA reads as TGCGCCAGCAGCTGGACAGGGGATCTTGCGTTCTTC. It is translated as CASSWTGDLAFF. The whole variable domain, filled in from reference TRBV5-1 and TRBJ2-1, reads KAGVTQTPRYLIKTRGQQVTLSCSPISGHRSVSWYQQTPGQGLQFLFEYFSETQRNKGNFPGRFSGRQFSNSRSEMNVSTLELGDSALYLCASSWTGDLAFFGPGTRLTVL.

This sequence joins TRBV4-1 and TRBJ1-1; no clear D. This CDR3 region has 14 residues. V shed 0 bases and J shed 4 bases, with 9 bases lying between them. Germline V gives CDR1 MGHRA, CDR2 YSYEKL. CDR3 DNA sequence: TGCGCCAGCAGCCAAGAAACTCCCACCACTGAAGCTTTCTTT. It yields the protein CASSQETPTTEAFF.

The chain joins TRBV23-1 to TRBJ2-5; D remains unclear. TRBV23-1 is filed as an ORF, its function uncertain. The V and J ends lost 2 bases and 2 bases respectively, with 15 bases between them. The CDR3 is 16 residues long. DNA for the CDR3: TGCGCCAGCAGTCAACCCCGAACCGGTGATCAAGAGACCCAGTACTTC. It is translated as CASSQPRTGDQETQYF.

This clone was counted only a few times. The chain joins TRBV27 to TRBJ1-2; 7 positions match TRBD1. V lost 3 bases and J lost 7; bases outside the gene matches: 5. Germline CDR1 is MNHEY and CDR2 is SMNVEV (reference sequence). The CDR3 has 13 residues. The CDR3 loop is CASSLTGTGGYTF. The CDR3 bases are TGTGCCAGCAGTTTGACAGGGACGGGTGGCTACACCTTC.

This clone was recorded a few times. The chain uses TRBV3-1 (or the pseudogene TRBV3-2) and TRBJ1-1; D unclear. Germline values: CDR1 LGHDT, CDR2 YNNKEL (reference sequence). V lost 2 bases and J lost 0, with 4 bases in between. There are 13 residues in the CDR3. Here the CDR3 reads CASSQIMNTEAFF. The CDR3 nucleotides are TGTGCCAGCAGCCAAATTATGAACACTGAAGCTTTCTTT.